Sequencing of this T cell receptor beta chain was carried out in a study of blood T cell repertoires in COVID-19. Study in general: The United States, Italy and Spain were the sources of the acute and convalescent COVID-19 samples.

The table came from immunoSEQ multiplex PCR; TCRdb's copy has only in-frame clones and leaves some out. This table has about 370,000 clones, about 90% appearing once. This CDR3 has 16 residues. Germline lookup yields CDR1 SGHNT and CDR2 YENEEA. Losses at the gene ends were 4 bases for V and 4 bases for J; bases not matched to a gene: 12. Seattle patient enrollment occurred during active infection, with longitudinal follow-up thereafter. The rearrangement uses TRBV11-3 and TRBJ1-1, with 7 nucleotides matching TRBD1. This TCR was sampled from a woman under 40 with COVID-19, enrolled during active disease. The sequencing input was peripheral blood. CDR3 sequence: CASSWSGQQGLTEAFF. The CDR3 nucleotides read TGTGCCAGCAGCTGGAGCGGTCAACAGGGGCTCACTGAAGCTTTCTTT.